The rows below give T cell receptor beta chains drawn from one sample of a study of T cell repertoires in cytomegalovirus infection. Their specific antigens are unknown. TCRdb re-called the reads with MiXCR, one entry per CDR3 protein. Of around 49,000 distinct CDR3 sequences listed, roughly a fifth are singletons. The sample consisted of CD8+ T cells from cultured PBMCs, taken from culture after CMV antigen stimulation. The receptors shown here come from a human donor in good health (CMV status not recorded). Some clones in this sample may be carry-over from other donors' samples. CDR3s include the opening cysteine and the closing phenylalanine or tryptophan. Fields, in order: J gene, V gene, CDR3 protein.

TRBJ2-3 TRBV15 CATSREGYGTDTQYF
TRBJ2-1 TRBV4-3 CASSQDRGRSRYNEQFF
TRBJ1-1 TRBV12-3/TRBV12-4 CASSLPPGGGTEAFF
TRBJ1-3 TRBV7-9 CASTDPSSGNTIYF
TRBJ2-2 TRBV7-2 CASYLAGVRAGELFF
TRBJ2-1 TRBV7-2 CASSYPSGSYNEQFF
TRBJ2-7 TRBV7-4 CASSPRTDPGTSGRTSYEQYF
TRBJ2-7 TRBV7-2 CASSPWPAYEQYF
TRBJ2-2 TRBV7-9 CASSPDRGGTGELFF
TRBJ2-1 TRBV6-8 CASSYSWGQGGNEQFF
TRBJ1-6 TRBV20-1 CSASMRMNPNSPLHF
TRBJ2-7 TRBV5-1 CASSLGTGTEGYEQYF
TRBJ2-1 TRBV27 CASSHQYNEQFF
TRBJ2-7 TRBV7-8 CASCQGLAGTYKQYF
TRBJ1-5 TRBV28 CASSLQTGGENQPQHF
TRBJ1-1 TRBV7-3 CASRSPGGTEAFF
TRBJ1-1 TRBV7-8 CASSLARSGATEAFF
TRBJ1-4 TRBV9 CASSVADSWNEKLFF
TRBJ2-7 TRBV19 CASSITYGQGALMSYEQYF
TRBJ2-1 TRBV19 CATAAPYNEQFF
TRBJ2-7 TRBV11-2 CASSLTAGASYEQYF
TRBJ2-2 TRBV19 CASIGIGELFF
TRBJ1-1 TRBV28 CASRILEEGMNTEAFF
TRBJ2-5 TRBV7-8 CASSLDYQETQYF
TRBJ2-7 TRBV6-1 CASSERVLAGVNEQYF
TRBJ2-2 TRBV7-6 CASSLGLADNTGELFF
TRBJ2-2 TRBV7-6 CASSSAAGELFF
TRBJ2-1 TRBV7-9 CASTPSSNEQFF
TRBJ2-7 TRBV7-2 CASSLRDRREQYF
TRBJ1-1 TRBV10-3 CAISESVNTEAFF
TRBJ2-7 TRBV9 CASSVWQNDYEQYF
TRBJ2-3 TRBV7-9 CASSNRDRVSDTQYF
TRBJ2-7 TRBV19 CASSTGQGSSYEQYF
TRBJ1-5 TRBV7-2 CASSLEEGQPQHF
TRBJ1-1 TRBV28 CASSLGFSGNTEAFF
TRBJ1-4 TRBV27 CASSSPKQGVNEKLFF
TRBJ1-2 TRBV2 CASSEARRANGYTF
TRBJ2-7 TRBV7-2 CASSFGAGGRAYEQYF
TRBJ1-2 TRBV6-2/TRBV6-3 CASSYLRSGVYGYTF
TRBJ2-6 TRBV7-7 CASSLGTGANVLTF
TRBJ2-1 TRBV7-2 CASSLSRGGHEQFF
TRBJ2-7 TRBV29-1 CSVNTDSDHEQYF
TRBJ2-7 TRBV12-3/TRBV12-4 CASSLGQGGKGEQYF
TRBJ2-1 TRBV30 CAWSLGYNEQFF
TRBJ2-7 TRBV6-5 CASSYSAGPREQYF
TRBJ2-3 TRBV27 CASTSLREKDTQYF
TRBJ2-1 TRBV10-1 CASSERREGNEQFF
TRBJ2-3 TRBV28 CAGRSTSTDTQYF
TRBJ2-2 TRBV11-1 CASSFLAENTGELFF
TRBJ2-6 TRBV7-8 CASSLGWRHSGANVLTF
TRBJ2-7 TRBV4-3 CASSQEKWPGGYEQYF
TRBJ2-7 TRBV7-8 CASSFLGGSTYEQYF
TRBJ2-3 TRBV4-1 CASQKFSGPDTQYF
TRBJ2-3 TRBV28 CASSLQTSSGTDTQYF
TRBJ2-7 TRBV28 CASTAPRGRDRQYF